These 21 T cell receptor beta chains came from one sample sequenced in a study of cytomegalovirus exposure and HLA in healthy donors. Use of 60 Vbeta and 13 Jbeta primers characterized the PCR. Some clones are missing from TCRdb's copy, which holds only in-frame ones; the method was immunoSEQ multiplex PCR. The repertoire holds around 120,000 clones, with 65% to 80% as singletons. Sequenced: PBMCs. These receptors were taken from a human donor in good health.

The rearrangement joins TRBV18 to TRBJ2-7; 12 bases are a match to TRBD1. The CDR3 is 16 residues long. From germline, CDR1 is KGHSH and CDR2 LQKENI. With V trimmed by 4 bases and J by 4 bases, 8 bases remained unmatched. Here the CDR3 reads CASSLSGTGGIYEQYF. The CDR3 coding sequence is TGTGCCAGCTCACTCTCCGGGACAGGGGGCATTTACGAGCAGTACTTC. Combining the CDR3 with reference TRBV18 and TRBJ2-7 gives the whole variable domain NAGVMQNPRHLVRRRGQEARLRCSPMKGHSHVYWYRQLPEEGLKFMVYLQKENIIDESGMPKERFSAEFPKEGPSILRIQQVVRGDSAAYFCASSLSGTGGIYEQYFGPGTRLTVT.

The chain is built from TRBV4-2 and TRBJ1-5, with TRBD1 identical over 9 bases. The V and J ends lost 3 bases and 1 base, in that order; junction bases with no gene match: 7. Germline assignment: CDR1 LGHNA and CDR2 YNFKEQ. The CDR3 runs to 17 residues. The CDR3 DNA sequence: TGTGCCAGCAGCCAGCAAGGAACAGGGGGCAGCAATCAGCCCCAGCATTTT. Its protein is CASSQQGTGGSNQPQHF.

This chain uses TRBV9 with TRBJ2-5; D is undetermined. This CDR3 comprises 12 residues. The germline gives CDR1 SGDLS, CDR2 YYNGEE. V was trimmed by 4 bases and J by 5 bases, leaving 9 bases between them. CDR3 bases: TGTGCCAGCAGCCCTAGATGGGAGACCCAGTACTTC. Translation gives CASSPRWETQYF.

The chain employs TRBV28 and TRBJ2-5, with D possibly being TRBD1 (5 bases). The CDR3 spans 14 residues. Trimming removed 1 base at V and 2 bases at J, with 8 bases between. The germline CDR1 and CDR2 sequences are MDHEN and SYDVKM. The DNA for the CDR3 is TGTGCCAGCAGTTTATTGACAGAACAAGAGACCCAGTACTTC. Its protein product is CASSLLTEQETQYF. Full variable domain (remainder filled in from reference TRBV28 and TRBJ2-5): DVKVTQSSRYLVKRTGEKVFLECVQDMDHENMFWYRQDPGLGLRLIYFSYDVKMKEKGDIPEGYSVSREKKERFSLILESASTNQTSMYLCASSLLTEQETQYFGPGTRLLVL.

This sequence joins TRBV5-5 and TRBJ1-2; 9 nucleotides match TRBD1. V was clipped by 4 bases and J by 4 bases; unmatched bases: 8. The CDR3 sequence is 15 residues long. Germline V gene data show CDR1 as SGHKS and CDR2 as YYEKEE (reference sequence). The CDR3 spells CASSPLPDRGYGYTF. The CDR3 DNA reads as TGTGCCAGCAGCCCCCTCCCGGACAGGGGCTATGGCTACACCTTC.

For the CDR3, the DNA is TGCAGCGTTCTGAGGGATGAAAAACTGTTTTTT. It translates to CSVLRDEKLFF. This chain joins TRBV29-1 and TRBJ1-4; D gene unclear. The CDR3 length is 11 residues. Trimming shortened V by 5 bases and J by 6 bases, and 7 bases separated the two germline ends. Germline lookup yields CDR1 SQVTM and CDR2 ANQGSEA.

The V call is TRBV11-2, the J call TRBJ1-2; D is unclear. Germline V gene lookup returns CDR1 SGHAT and CDR2 FQNNGV. Trimming took off 3 bases at V and 5 bases at J, with 13 bases between the two ends. The CDR3 has 14 amino acids. Written as DNA, the CDR3 is TGTGCCAGCAGCTTTATGAGGGCTCGGTATGGCTACACCTTC. Amino acids: CASSFMRARYGYTF.

The genes are TRBV5-1 and TRBJ2-7; D call uncertain. The CDR3 loop spans 13 amino acids. The germline V and J ends were trimmed by 0 bases and 3 bases, with 7 bases remaining between them. The V gene's germline CDR1 is SGHRS and CDR2 YFSETQ. CDR3 sequence reads: CASSLALDYEQYF. CDR3 bases: TGCGCCAGCAGCTTGGCTCTAGACTACGAGCAGTACTTC.

This clone was seen a few times. The chain is built from TRBV5-1 and TRBJ1-1; D perhaps matches TRBD1 (6 bases). The ends were cut back, 2 bases at V and 5 bases at J, with 13 bases in the middle. The CDR3 runs to 14 residues. From germline, CDR1 is SGHRS and CDR2 YFSETQ. CDR3 sequence reads: CASSFGGAETEAFF. CDR3 DNA sequence: TGCGCCAGCAGCTTTGGGGGCGCGGAAACTGAAGCTTTCTTT.

The chain links TRBV7-9 to TRBJ2-5; possible D gene TRBD1, 6 bases. Germline V gives CDR1 SEHNR, CDR2 FQNEAQ (reference sequence). CDR3 length: 15 amino acids. The germline V and J ends were trimmed by 3 bases and 6 bases, with 17 bases remaining between them. The CDR3 region has the DNA TGTGCCAGCAGCTTTGGTCAGGGGTTCGTACAGACCCAGTACTTC. Residues: CASSFGQGFVQTQYF.

V is TRBV5-1 and J is TRBJ2-1; the D gene is possibly TRBD2 (5 bases). V was trimmed by 0 bases and J by 8 bases, leaving 18 bases between them. The CDR3 spans 16 residues. Per germline, CDR1 SGHRS and CDR2 YFSETQ. As DNA, the CDR3 is TGCGCCAGCAGCTTGGTTGCGGGCGACGGAGGACATGAGCAGTTCTTC. This sequence encodes CASSLVAGDGGHEQFF.

This chain connects TRBV2 to TRBJ1-2, with D perhaps TRBD1 (5 bases). Per the germline V gene, CDR1 is SNHLY and CDR2 is FYNNEI. Trimming cost V 6 bases and J 6 bases, with 23 bases left between them. CDR3 length: 16 amino acids. CDR3 DNA sequence: TGTGCCAGCAGCCTGGGGGGGGTGGGCCTGGAACATGGCTACACCTTC. Its translation is CASSLGGVGLEHGYTF. Looking up the rest from reference TRBV2 and TRBJ1-2 gives the full variable domain: EPEVTQTPSHQVTQMGQEVILRCVPISNHLYFYWYRQILGQKVEFLVSFYNNEISEKSEIFDDQFSVERPDGSNFTLKIRSTKLEDSAMYFCASSLGGVGLEHGYTFGSGTRLTVV.

This clone was seen once. V is TRBV5-6 and J is TRBJ1-3, with a possible D match to TRBD1 (5 bases). V lost 1 base to trimming and J lost 4 bases, with 9 bases between them. This CDR3 is 14 amino acids long. Germline V CDR1 and CDR2: SGHDT, YYEEEE. This CDR3 reads CASSLWGEGNTIYF. CDR3 coding DNA: TGTGCCAGCAGCTTGTGGGGGGAAGGAAACACCATATATTTT. The full variable domain, its missing parts supplied by reference TRBV5-6 and TRBJ1-3, is DAGVTQSPTHLIKTRGQQVTLRCSPKSGHDTVSWYQQALGQGPQFIFQYYEEEERQRGNFPDRFSGHQFPNYSSELNVNALLLGDSALYLCASSLWGEGNTIYFGEGSWLTVV.

This chain joins TRBV9 and TRBJ2-3; 9 bases are shared with TRBD1. With V trimmed by 4 bases and J by 3 bases, 6 bases remained unmatched. The V gene's germline CDR1 is SGDLS and CDR2 YYNGEE. CDR3 size: 15 residues. In nucleotides, the CDR3 is TGTGCCAGCAGCCCTAGGGGACAGGGAACAGATACGCAGTATTTT. Translation gives CASSPRGQGTDTQYF.

The V and J genes are TRBV11-2 and TRBJ2-7; 7 nucleotides match TRBD1. The V and J ends lost 4 bases and 5 bases, in that order; junction bases with no gene match: 8. The germline CDR1 and CDR2 sequences are SGHAT and FQNNGV. The length of the CDR3 is 14 residues. The CDR3: CASSWRTGSHEQYF. In nucleotides, the CDR3 is TGTGCCAGCAGCTGGCGGACAGGTTCGCACGAGCAGTACTTC.

The J gene is TRBJ1-2, the V gene TRBV5-6, with no clear D. V shed 4 bases and J shed 4 bases, with 17 bases lying between them. Germline-derived CDR1 and CDR2 are SGHDT and YYEEEE. The CDR3 loop spans 15 amino acids. The CDR3 loop reads CASSPTLTDFYGYTF. The CDR3 bases are TGTGCCAGCAGCCCCACTTTAACCGACTTCTATGGCTACACCTTC.

The J gene is TRBJ1-1, the V gene TRBV7-6; D possibly corresponds to TRBD1 (6 bases). CDR1 is SGHVS, CDR2 FNYEAQ, per germline. V was shortened by 2 bases and J by 6 bases, with 22 bases between the two germline ends. The CDR3 extends over 17 amino acids. DNA of the CDR3: TGTGCCAGCAGCTTATATTCAGGGGCCCCTGGAGGCGCTGAAGCTTTCTTT. It codes for CASSLYSGAPGGAEAFF.

This sequence joins TRBV9 and TRBJ2-2; 9 bases fit TRBD2. The CDR3 loop spans 16 amino acids. Germline CDR1 and CDR2: SGDLS and YYNGEE. V lost 6 bases and J lost 3; bases outside the gene matches: 9. The CDR3 bases are TGTGCCAGCAATAAGGGCGGGGGGGCCTACACCGGGGAGCTGTTTTTT. This gives the protein CASNKGGGAYTGELFF.

On this clone itself: The same CDR3 can be traced to other DNA sequences in this sample. The chain joins TRBV2 to TRBJ1-2, with a tentative D call TRBD1 (5 bases). This CDR3 region has 14 residues. CDR1 is SNHLY, CDR2 FYNNEI, per germline. V was cut by 6 bases and J by 8 bases, with 19 bases left in between. In DNA form, the CDR3 reads TGTGCCAGCAGCCCACAGGTGACTGCCTACGGCTACACCTTC. It encodes CASSPQVTAYGYTF.

This sequence joins TRBV7-8 and TRBJ2-3; tentatively, D is TRBD2 (6 bases). CDR1 is SGHVS, CDR2 FQNEAQ, per germline. This CDR3 region has 15 residues. V lost 0 bases and J lost 0, with 7 bases in between. Here the CDR3 DNA reads TGTGCCAGCAGCTTAGCGGGGGGAAGCACAGATACGCAGTATTTT. Protein sequence: CASSLAGGSTDTQYF.

The J gene is TRBJ2-5, the V gene TRBV2; TRBD1 might be the D (6 bases). The CDR3 covers 13 residues. V gave up 3 bases and J gave up 7 bases, with 12 bases separating them. In germline, CDR1 is SNHLY, CDR2 FYNNEI. CDR3 coding DNA: TGTGCCAGCAGTGACAGGGGAGATGGGACCCAGTACTTC. Translation gives CASSDRGDGTQYF.